Shown below are 14 T cell receptor beta chains from a single sample sequenced in a study of early T cells in non-severe SARS-CoV-2 infection. TCRdb reprocessed the 5' RACE reads via MiXCR and lists one record per CDR3 protein. The sample consists of some 30,000 distinct CDR3 sequences, around 4.5% of them appearing once. Sequencing was performed on whole blood. All receptors come from an adult who was a healthcare worker with PCR-confirmed SARS-CoV-2 infection or an uninfected control (not recorded which).

At least ten counts were recorded for this clonotype. The chain recombines TRBV12-3 or TRBV12-4 with TRBJ2-7; D is possibly TRBD1 (5 bases). Trimming took 6 bases from V and 5 from J, leaving 14 bases between them. This CDR3 has 13 residues. The CDR3, as DNA: TGTGCCAGCAGGACGACAGCCATCCACGAGCAGTACTTC. Translating gives CASRTTAIHEQYF.

There are many counts of this clonotype. The V and J genes are TRBV9 and TRBJ1-1; D gene ambiguous. V shed 0 bases and J shed 2 bases, with 8 bases lying between them. CDR3 length: 14 amino acids. The germline gives CDR1 SGDLS, CDR2 YYNGEE. The CDR3 loop is CASSVVGDNTEAFF. The CDR3 DNA is TGTGCCAGCAGCGTAGTTGGAGATAACACTGAAGCTTTCTTT.

This clonotype was seen ten or more times. The chain links TRBV11-2 to TRBJ2-1; 12 nucleotides line up with TRBD2. This CDR3 region has 14 residues. Trimming removed 8 bases from V and 8 bases from J; junction bases left unmatched: 7. In germline, CDR1 is SGHAT, CDR2 FQNNGV. CDR3 nucleotides: TGTGCCAGCGGGCCTAGCGGGAGGGGCTATGAGCAGTTCTTC. Its protein is CASGPSGRGYEQFF.

This clonotype was recorded many times. The chain joins TRBV12-3 or TRBV12-4 to TRBJ2-3, with a tentative D call TRBD2 (5 bases). V was shortened by 6 bases and J by 6 bases, with 16 bases between the two germline ends. CDR3 size: 14 residues. DNA of the CDR3: TGTGCCAGCAGCTTCCGGGATGCGTTTGATACGCAGTATTTT. Residues: CASSFRDAFDTQYF.

This clonotype rates as medium-sized. The chain combines TRBV20-1 with TRBJ1-4; 9 bases line up with TRBD1. J gave up 3 bases and V 3 bases, and 2 bases lay outside the gene matches. The CDR3 loop spans 14 amino acids. The germline V gene has CDR1 DFQATT and CDR2 SNEGSKA (reference sequence). The CDR3 protein is CSASDRGSNEKLFF. Here the CDR3 DNA reads TGCAGTGCTAGTGACAGGGGGTCTAATGAAAAACTGTTTTTT.

This clonotype was detected ten times or more. The genes are TRBV12-5 and TRBJ2-2, with 8 bases matching TRBD2. The V gene's germline CDR1 is LGHNT and CDR2 FRNRAP. Germline trimming cut 0 bases from V and 6 bases from J; bases unmatched to any gene: 9. The CDR3 length is 17 residues. Here the CDR3 reads CASGLVLGLEDPGELFF. Here the CDR3 DNA reads TGTGCTAGTGGTTTGGTACTGGGACTAGAAGACCCCGGGGAGCTGTTTTTT.

This clonotype was seen repeatedly, ten times or more. J is TRBJ1-1 and V is TRBV7-6, with D perhaps matching TRBD1 (6 bases). This CDR3 has 16 residues. V lost 2 bases to trimming and J lost 1 base, with 14 bases between them. Germline V gives CDR1 SGHVS, CDR2 FNYEAQ. The CDR3 loop is CASSLSFGGRNTEAFF. CDR3 DNA: TGTGCCAGCAGCTTAAGTTTTGGGGGGCGGAACACTGAAGCTTTCTTT.

In this sample, this clonotype turned up many times. V and J are TRBV30 and TRBJ1-2; no clear D gene. CDR3 size: 13 residues. CDR1 and CDR2 from the germline V gene are GTSNPN and SVGIG (reference sequence). V was trimmed by 5 bases and J by 3 bases, leaving 13 bases between them. The DNA of the CDR3 is TGTGCCTGGGTGGGCGGCCGGGACTATGGCTACACCTTC. Amino acid sequence: CAWVGGRDYGYTF.

In this sample, this clonotype turned up many times. This rearrangement joins TRBV5-4 to TRBJ1-2; D remains unclear. Trimming left V 4 bases short and J 2 bases short, with 12 bases between. The CDR3 length is 14 residues. CDR1 is SGHNT, CDR2 YYREEE, per germline (reference sequence). DNA of the CDR3: TGTGCCAGCAGCCCCGTTCGGGGAAACTATGGCTACACCTTC. Translation gives CASSPVRGNYGYTF.

This clonotype was detected many times. This chain uses TRBV20-1 with TRBJ2-3; 9 nucleotides align to TRBD2. V shed 4 bases and J 0 bases; nucleotides not matched to a gene: 5. This CDR3 comprises 15 residues. CDR1 and CDR2 from the germline V gene are DFQATT and SNEGSKA (reference sequence). The CDR3, as DNA: TGCAGTGCTACCCTAGCGGGATCCAGCACAGATACGCAGTATTTT. Translating it yields CSATLAGSSTDTQYF.

The table lists this clonotype with many counts. This chain joins TRBV10-2 and TRBJ2-1; 11 nucleotides agree with TRBD2. Unmatched junction bases numbered 1, after V lost 4 bases and J lost 5 bases. The V gene's germline CDR1 is WSHSY and CDR2 SAAADI. The CDR3 spans 14 residues. CDR3 in amino acids: CASSASGRNNEQFF. The CDR3 DNA sequence: TGCGCCAGCAGTGCTAGCGGGAGGAACAATGAGCAGTTCTTC.

This clonotype occurred a few times. The chain is built from TRBV6-5 and TRBJ2-2, with D unclear. The CDR3 has 12 residues. Germline CDR1 is MNHEY and CDR2 is SVGAGI. V was trimmed by 5 bases and J by 1 base, leaving 2 bases between them. In nucleotides, the CDR3 is TGTGCCAGCAGTCAGAACACCGGGGAGCTGTTTTTT. This encodes CASSQNTGELFF.

This clonotype was seen at least ten times. The chain has TRBV16 and TRBJ2-1; D is unclear. Germline V gene lookup returns CDR1 KGHSY and CDR2 FQNENV. The CDR3 runs to 11 residues. Trimming cost V 0 bases and J 13 bases, with 7 bases left between them. The CDR3: CASSQSWAQFF. CDR3 coding DNA: TGTGCCAGCAGCCAATCGTGGGCACAGTTCTTC.

This clonotype occurred many times. This rearrangement joins TRBV14 to TRBJ2-6; D is ambiguous. The ends were cut back, 0 bases at V and 4 bases at J, with 7 bases in the middle. Germline CDR1 and CDR2: SGHDN and FVKESK. CDR3 size: 15 residues. CDR3 in DNA: TGTGCCAGCAGCCAAGATAACTCCGGGGCCAACGTCCTGACTTTC. The encoded protein is CASSQDNSGANVLTF.